Below are 9 T cell receptor beta chains sequenced from a single sample in a study of blood T cells in healthy people across ages. Through a sample-barcoded 5' primer and a J-beta primer mix, a second PCR was run for roughly 6 to 11 cycles. TCRdb re-called the 5' RACE reads with MiXCR, one entry per CDR3 protein. In the table there are 750,000 or so distinct CDR3 sequences, 20% to 30% of which are singletons. These data also formed part of another study, on T cells of mothers and their children.

Sequencing was performed on blood. Source of these receptors: a boy aged 5-17 years in good health.

This sequence joins TRBV30 and TRBJ1-2; D might be TRBD1 (6 bases). From germline, CDR1 is GTSNPN and CDR2 SVGIG (reference sequence). This CDR3 is 12 amino acids long. V lost 7 bases, J lost 10 bases, and 19 bases lay in between. The CDR3 protein is CASKGDTVDYTF. For the CDR3, the DNA is TGTGCCTCTAAGGGGGACACCGTTGACTACACCTTC.

This clonotype was found many times. This chain connects TRBV3-1 to TRBJ2-5; D unclear. The CDR3 runs 15 residues. V lost 0 bases, J lost 1 base, and 9 bases lay in between. CDR1 LGHDT and CDR2 YNNKEL come from the germline V gene (reference sequence). The CDR3 is CASSQDRQIQETQYF. The CDR3 nucleotides are TGTGCCAGCAGCCAAGATAGGCAGATCCAAGAGACCCAGTACTTC.

This clonotype has only a few counts. The junction differs from germline at one of its ends, possibly a read error. For the CDR3, the DNA is TGCAGCTTTGAGGGGTTAGACTCCTACGAGCAGTACTTC. It is translated as CSFEGLDSYEQYF. V is TRBV29-1 and J is TRBJ2-5, with D possibly called TRBD1 or TRBD2 (5 bases each). Judging by the DNA end, TRBJ2-7 fits better; the J call may be wrong. The CDR3 extends over 13 amino acids. Germline V lookup: CDR1 SQVTM, CDR2 ANQGSEA.

The chain joins TRBV6-5 to TRBJ2-3; 12 positions match TRBD2. CDR3 length: 15 residues. Per the germline V gene, CDR1 is MNHEY and CDR2 is SVGAGI. V dropped 7 bases and J dropped 4; count of bases not matched to a gene: 6. The CDR3 loop reads CASISSGRVPDTQYF. The CDR3 coding sequence is TGTGCCAGCATTTCTAGCGGGAGGGTCCCAGATACGCAGTATTTT.

V gene TRBV24-1 combines with J gene TRBJ2-2, with 13 bases matching TRBD2. The V and J ends lost 4 bases and 3 bases, in that order; junction bases with no gene match: 4. Per germline, CDR1 KGHDR and CDR2 SFDVKD. The CDR3 runs to 17 residues. CDR3 amino acids: CATSDQLAGGYTGELFF. The CDR3, as DNA: TGTGCCACCAGTGACCAACTAGCGGGGGGGTACACCGGGGAGCTGTTTTTT.

V is TRBV5-1 and J is TRBJ2-2, with a tentative D call TRBD2 (5 bases). Germline CDR1 is SGHRS and CDR2 is YFSETQ. CDR3 length: 12 residues. V lost 5 bases to trimming and J lost 7 bases, with 9 bases between them. The CDR3 sequence: CASSWRLGELFF. CDR3 nucleotide sequence: TGCGCCAGCAGTTGGAGGCTCGGGGAGCTGTTTTTT.

The rearrangement joins TRBV12-3 or TRBV12-4 to TRBJ2-1; 7 bases match TRBD1. With V trimmed by 2 bases and J by 6 bases, 1 base remained unmatched. CDR3 length equals 13 residues. The CDR3 region has the DNA TGTGCCAGCAGTTTATGGACAGGCAATGAGCAGTTCTTC. This codes for CASSLWTGNEQFF.

V and J are TRBV28 and TRBJ1-1; D is ambiguous. Trimming took 5 bases from V and 3 from J, leaving 13 bases between them. The germline CDR1 and CDR2 sequences are MDHEN and SYDVKM. There are 14 residues in the CDR3. The CDR3 DNA reads as TGTGCCAGCAGTCCACCCGGGGTGGACACTGAAGCTTTCTTT. Translated, it gives CASSPPGVDTEAFF. The complete variable domain, with remaining parts taken from reference TRBV28 and TRBJ1-1, reads DVKVTQSSRYLVKRTGEKVFLECVQDMDHENMFWYRQDPGLGLRLIYFSYDVKMKEKGDIPEGYSVSREKKERFSLILESASTNQTSMYLCASSPPGVDTEAFFGQGTRLTVV.

This chain links TRBV13 with TRBJ2-5, with TRBD2 identical over 10 bases. The CDR3 has 16 residues. CDR1 is PRHDT, CDR2 FYEKMQ, per germline (reference sequence). The V and J ends lost 5 bases and 4 bases, in that order; junction bases with no gene match: 10. The CDR3 region has the DNA TGTGCCAGCAGCCTACCCCTAGCGGGGGAAGGAGAGACCCAGTACTTC. It encodes CASSLPLAGEGETQYF.